In its sample, the clone carrying this TCR beta chain was seen many times. The sample is drawn from a study of T-cell reconstitution after alpha-beta-depleted transplantation in children. A library of TCRbeta sequences, prepared with unique molecular identifiers, was generated. TCRdb fed the PCR reads into MiXCR, producing one record per CDR3 protein. Here the sample spans hundreds of thousands of distinct CDR3 sequences, 8% to 10% being singletons. Here the sequenced sample was PBMCs from the stem cell graft donor, taken from the stem cell graft. The sequence was obtained from a human donor who donated a stem cell graft to a child with acute lymphoblastic leukemia.

For the CDR3, the DNA is TGCGCCAGCAGCTTTCGTGACAGGGCAAGCGGGGAGCTGTTTTTT. Translation: CASSFRDRASGELFF. V and J are TRBV5-1 and TRBJ2-2, with 7 nucleotides matching TRBD1. Germline CDR1 and CDR2: SGHRS and YFSETQ. This CDR3 is 15 amino acids long. The V segment lost 2 bases and the J segment 7 bases; nucleotides outside the gene matches: 8.